In this sample, the clone carrying this T cell receptor beta chain turned up a few times. Its cognate antigen is unknown. These data originate in a study of identical twins. This CDR3 contains 13 residues. V lost 6 bases and J lost 5; bases outside the gene matches: 6. The germline gives CDR1 ENHRY, CDR2 SYGVKD. Template switching (which added a universal primer site) was used, and cDNA carried unique molecular identifiers. TCRdb called the 5' RACE reads again in MiXCR, with one record for every CDR3 protein. The sample lists 420,000 or so distinct CDR3 sequences, roughly 18% occurring once. Study conclusions and caveats: Analyses of zero insertions could be partly confounded by invariant MAIT and iNKT cells. With abundant cord blood beta clonotypes, insertions were fewer; memory repertoires showed no such pattern.

This receptor was taken from a man aged 50 to 60 in good health. Sequenced: naive T cells sorted from blood. The J gene is TRBJ2-5, the V gene TRBV10-3; 7 bases line up with TRBD1. The CDR3 reads CAISLTGTETQYF. In DNA form, the CDR3 reads TGTGCCATCAGCTTGACAGGGACGGAGACCCAGTACTTC.